The sequence of this T cell receptor (beta chain) was determined in a study of blood T cell repertoires in COVID-19. Across the whole study: T cells, B-cell-depleted T cells, or PBMCs supplied cDNA or gDNA.

This CDR3 is 13 amino acids long. The germline V and J ends were trimmed by 6 bases and 7 bases, with 13 bases remaining between them. Germline values: CDR1 MNHEY, CDR2 SMNVEV (reference sequence). Original analysis: Nucleated cell counts were estimated from reference gene primer amplification. Clones were sequenced by immunoSEQ multiplex PCR, and TCRdb holds only the in-frame ones, with some missing. V and J calls plus clone size are reproduced from that table; the DNA served to infer D and trimming. The sample records 200,000 to 250,000 clones, 86% being singletons. J is TRBJ2-1 and V is TRBV27, with D perhaps TRBD2 (5 bases). The specimen sequenced was peripheral blood. The receptor's source is a man at least 80 years old with acute or convalescent COVID-19. The CDR3 nucleotides are TGTGCCAGCAGCCACAGAGGGCCGAATGAGCAGTTCTTC. Encoded protein: CASSHRGPNEQFF.